This T cell receptor (beta chain) was recovered during a study of blood T cell repertoires in COVID-19. In the study overall: T cells, B-cell-depleted T cells, or PBMCs provided the cDNA or gDNA that served as material.

TCRdb's copy holds only in-frame clones and misses some; the assay was immunoSEQ multiplex PCR. The sample contains 140,000 to 150,000 clones, 80% to 85% of which appear only once. The CDR3 runs 13 residues. Trimming took 3 bases from V and 6 from J, leaving 12 bases between them. Germline V lookup: CDR1 SGHVS, CDR2 FQNEAQ. The receptor's source is a human donor in a cohort sampled during active COVID-19. The chain uses TRBV7-8 and TRBJ2-7; D call uncertain. Sequenced material: peripheral blood. The CDR3 sequence: CASSLPPASEQYF. DNA for the CDR3: TGTGCCAGCAGCTTGCCGCCTGCGAGCGAGCAGTACTTC.